The clone carrying this T cell receptor beta chain was counted a few times. What it binds is not known. This specimen belongs to a study of T cell repertoires in cytomegalovirus infection. Study-level background: Evidence of both CMV infection and a matching HLA type came from public TCR beta signatures.

CDR3 length: 14 amino acids. Germline V gene data show CDR1 as SQVTM and CDR2 as ANQGSEA. The germline V and J ends were trimmed by 5 bases and 1 base, with 12 bases remaining between them. TCRdb fed the reads into MiXCR, producing one record per CDR3 protein. The table has around 740,000 distinct CDR3 sequences, less than 40% seen once; the top ten hold 2.5% to 3.5%. Study-wide results and limits: The response measured ex vivo was dominated by TCR beta clonotypes (HLA-C-restricted and CMV-specific). Identification of carriers of CMV plus the relevant HLA was achieved through cumulative public TCR beta family frequency.

Sequenced input: PBMCs. This chain joins TRBV29-1 and TRBJ1-3; TRBD1 is a possible D gene (6 bases). The TCR was taken from a human donor in good health (CMV status not recorded). Some clones in this sample may be carry-over from other donors' samples. In DNA form, the CDR3 reads TGCAGCGTTAAAAAGACAGGTTCTGGAAACACCATATATTTT. Translating it yields CSVKKTGSGNTIYF.